What follows are 4 T cell receptor beta chains derived from one specimen sequenced in a study of T cells in Graves' hyperthyroidism and ophthalmopathy. The CDR3 regions of TCR beta were amplified from RNA transcripts. First-round RT-PCR with HTBI primers amplified the TCR CDR3 region. Via MiXCR, TCRdb re-called the multiplex PCR reads, giving one row per CDR3 protein. The data hold more than 350,000 distinct CDR3 sequences, with approximately 15% observed a single time. Sequenced sample: blood. The receptors here all came from a woman aged 25 to 39 with Graves' ophthalmopathy.

This CDR3 reads CASSQDGPGLAGGGETQYF. CDR3 bases: TGCGCCAGCAGCCAAGATGGACCGGGACTAGCGGGGGGGGGAGAGACCCAGTACTTC. The chain links TRBV4-1 to TRBJ2-5; 16 bases align to TRBD2. The V segment lost 0 bases and the J segment 4 bases; nucleotides outside the gene matches: 8. CDR1 is MGHRA and CDR2 is YSYEKL in the germline V gene. The CDR3 sequence is 19 residues long.

At least ten counts were recorded for this clonotype. The rearrangement joins TRBV5-1 to TRBJ1-1, with 9 bases matching TRBD1. V lost 2 bases to trimming and J lost 2 bases; unmatched junction nucleotides: 13. CDR1 SGHRS and CDR2 YFSETQ come from the germline V gene. CDR3 length: 18 amino acids. The CDR3 protein is CASSLPGQGLVGNTEAFF. For the CDR3, the DNA is TGCGCCAGCAGCTTACCGGGACAGGGCCTTGTCGGAAACACTGAAGCTTTCTTT.

This clonotype was counted ten times or more. The chain uses TRBV7-8 and TRBJ2-7, with a possible D match to TRBD2 (5 bases). Trimming stripped 4 bases from V and 1 base from J, with 14 bases between. The CDR3 length is 15 residues. CDR1 and CDR2 from the germline V gene are SGHVS and FQNEAQ. CDR3 residues: CASSSTVEGSYEQYF. DNA for the CDR3: TGTGCCAGCAGCTCCACGGTAGAGGGATCCTACGAGCAGTACTTC.

In this sample, this clonotype turned up many times. The V and J genes are TRBV7-6 and TRBJ1-4; possible D gene TRBD1, 5 bases. The CDR3 spans 18 residues. V dropped 1 base and J dropped 6 bases, with 21 bases sitting between them. Germline lookup yields CDR1 SGHVS and CDR2 FNYEAQ. The DNA for the CDR3 is TGTGCCAGCAGCTTAGATGCCAGGGTTTTGACGGCGGATGAAAAACTGTTTTTT. This codes for CASSLDARVLTADEKLFF.